These T cell receptor beta chains were read from a single sample in a study of blood T cell repertoires in COVID-19. Assay used: immunoSEQ multiplex PCR; TCRdb lists only in-frame clones, some missing. The top ten hold roughly 12% of the sample, which has around 440,000 clones, roughly 88% seen once. Sequenced sample: peripheral blood. The receptors originated from a woman aged 45-60 years with COVID-19, enrolled during active disease. Each CDR3 is given without its conserved first and last residue.

V: TRBV5-1; J: TRBJ2-1; CDR3: ASSLSGTVPNEQF
V: TRBV2; J: TRBJ2-2; CDR3: ASSVVAGDTGELF
V: TRBV28; J: TRBJ2-3; CDR3: ASSLGPGGGDTQY
V: TRBV4-2; J: TRBJ1-5; CDR3: ASSGTRGRGQPQH
V: TRBV9; J: TRBJ2-1; CDR3: ASSVLAGEGNEQF
V: TRBV9; J: TRBJ2-1; CDR3: ASSFRLAGGNEQF
V: TRBV28; J: TRBJ2-5; CDR3: ASSSTPHQETQY
V: TRBV9; J: TRBJ1-2; CDR3: ASSGLREGDYGYT
V: TRBV28; J: TRBJ2-7; CDR3: ASSPRLAGYFEQY
V: TRBV5-8; J: TRBJ1-5; CDR3: ASSLIGGSGQPQH
V: TRBV10-3; J: TRBJ2-3; CDR3: ASTSGGAFLNTQY
V: TRBV15; J: TRBJ1-4; CDR3: ATSREQRGNEKLF
V: TRBV2; J: TRBJ2-5; CDR3: ASKPRTGTETQY
V: TRBV7-9; J: TRBJ2-1; CDR3: ASSLPRGDEQF
V: TRBV29-1; J: TRBJ2-7; CDR3: SVRVDAYEQY
V: TRBV29-1; J: TRBJ2-1; CDR3: SGIEDYNEQF
V: TRBV19; J: TRBJ1-1; CDR3: ASSIRPGQGGTEAF
V: TRBV5-4; J: TRBJ2-2; CDR3: ASSLAGGPGELF
V: TRBV29-1; J: TRBJ1-1; CDR3: SVRHLNTEAF
V: TRBV6-6; J: TRBJ1-1; CDR3: ASSRPQGARTEAF
V: TRBV9; J: TRBJ1-2; CDR3: ASTPGDRGNWYGYT
V: TRBV18; J: TRBJ1-2; CDR3: ASSPEGDYGYT
V: TRBV10-3; J: TRBJ1-2; CDR3: AISAGYENGYT
V: TRBV9; J: TRBJ2-1; CDR3: ASSHDRYEQF
V: TRBV7-2; J: TRBJ2-1; CDR3: ASSSTGYSYNEQF
V: TRBV7-2; J: TRBJ2-3; CDR3: ASSLVRRADTQY
V: TRBV19; J: TRBJ2-5; CDR3: ASSTRQASTWTQY
V: TRBV5-4; J: TRBJ1-1; CDR3: ASSFDSFGTGWNTEAF
V: TRBV19; J: TRBJ1-2; CDR3: ASSISGEYYGYT
V: TRBV2; J: TRBJ1-3; CDR3: ASRGDRTGGLSGNTIY
V: TRBV3-1/TRBV3-2; J: TRBJ2-2; CDR3: ASSQIVPGQVRTLKSTGELF
V: TRBV7-9; J: TRBJ1-1; CDR3: ASSLELGQGNTEAF
V: TRBV4-1; J: TRBJ1-3; CDR3: ASSQGEGSSGNTIY
V: TRBV19; J: TRBJ2-3; CDR3: ASSITGTGVQDTQY
V: TRBV6-5; J: TRBJ1-1; CDR3: ASSRHRDGTEAF
V: TRBV27; J: TRBJ2-7; CDR3: ASRGNAYEQY
V: TRBV6-2/TRBV6-3; J: TRBJ2-1; CDR3: ASNPGLAVYEQF
V: TRBV27; J: TRBJ2-1; CDR3: ASSLYATGGEEF
V: TRBV30; J: TRBJ1-6; CDR3: AWSVTGTSNSPLH
V: TRBV7-2; J: TRBJ2-6; CDR3: ASSTEWGAGANVLT
V: TRBV24-1; J: TRBJ2-1; CDR3: ATSGGTVYNEQF
V: TRBV12-3/TRBV12-4; J: TRBJ1-2; CDR3: ASITGTGEST
V: TRBV27; J: TRBJ1-2; CDR3: ASSFRQNYGYT
V: TRBV5-1; J: TRBJ2-3; CDR3: ASSLGTPRTDTQY
V: TRBV21-1; J: TRBJ1-1; CDR3: ASSKALKGGGLDTEAF
V: TRBV7-8; J: TRBJ1-4; CDR3: ASSLATGRKVNEKLF